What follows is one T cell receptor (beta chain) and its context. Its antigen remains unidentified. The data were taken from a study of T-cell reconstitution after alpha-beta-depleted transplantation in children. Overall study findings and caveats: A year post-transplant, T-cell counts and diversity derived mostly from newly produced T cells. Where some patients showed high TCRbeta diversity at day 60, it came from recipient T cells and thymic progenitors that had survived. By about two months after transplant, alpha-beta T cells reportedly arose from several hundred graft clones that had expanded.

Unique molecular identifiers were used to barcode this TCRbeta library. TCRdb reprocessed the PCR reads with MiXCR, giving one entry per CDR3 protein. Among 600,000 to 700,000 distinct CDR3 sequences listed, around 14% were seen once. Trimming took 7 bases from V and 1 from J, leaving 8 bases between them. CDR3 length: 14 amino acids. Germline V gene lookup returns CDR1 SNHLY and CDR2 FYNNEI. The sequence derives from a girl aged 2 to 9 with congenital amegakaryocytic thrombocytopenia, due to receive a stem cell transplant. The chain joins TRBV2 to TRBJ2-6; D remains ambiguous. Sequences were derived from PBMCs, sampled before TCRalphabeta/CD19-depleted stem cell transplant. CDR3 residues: CASNLVSGANVLTF. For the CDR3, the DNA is TGTGCCAGCAATTTGGTTTCTGGGGCCAACGTCCTGACTTTC.